The 25 T cell receptor beta chains presented below share a single source sample, sequenced in a study of identical twins' blood T cells. TCRdb called the 5' RACE reads again in MiXCR, with one record for every CDR3 protein. The table shows roughly 340,000 distinct CDR3 sequences, with under 30% occurring only once. The sample was PBMCs. The receptors were gathered from a woman aged 18 to 50 in good health.

This clonotype was found a few times. The rearrangement joins TRBV6-6 to TRBJ2-7; no clear D. The V gene lost 7 bases and the J gene lost 0 bases, with 7 bases spanning the gap. CDR3 size: 12 residues. Germline V lookup: CDR1 MNHNY, CDR2 SVGAGI (reference sequence). CDR3 in amino acids: CASNSRSYEQYF. As DNA, the CDR3 is TGTGCCAGCAACAGCCGCTCCTACGAGCAGTACTTC.

The table lists this clonotype with a few counts. The V call is TRBV6-2 or TRBV6-3, the J call TRBJ1-1, with 7 nucleotides matching TRBD1. Germline V CDR1 and CDR2: MNHEY, SVGEGT. Trimming removed 6 bases from V and 4 bases from J; junction bases left unmatched: 11. The CDR3 spans 15 residues. The CDR3 DNA reads TGTGCCAGCAGCCTCCGGACAGGATTGGGCACTGAAGCTTTCTTT. Translating it yields CASSLRTGLGTEAFF.

This chain joins TRBV18 and TRBJ1-1, with D maybe TRBD1 (5 bases). Germline V lookup: CDR1 KGHSH, CDR2 LQKENI. CDR3 size: 18 residues. V lost 1 base, J lost 4 bases, and 22 bases lay in between. CDR3 sequence: CASSPRINQGGFGTEAFF. CDR3 sequence (DNA): TGTGCCAGCTCACCACGGATCAATCAGGGAGGCTTCGGCACTGAAGCTTTCTTT. Full variable domain (remainder filled in from reference TRBV18 and TRBJ1-1): NAGVMQNPRHLVRRRGQEARLRCSPMKGHSHVYWYRQLPEEGLKFMVYLQKENIIDESGMPKERFSAEFPKEGPSILRIQQVVRGDSAAYFCASSPRINQGGFGTEAFFGQGTRLTVV.

This clonotype turned up a few times. This rearrangement joins TRBV11-3 to TRBJ2-3, with 10 bases fitting TRBD2. The J segment lost 0 bases and the V segment lost 5 bases, leaving 2 bases of the junction unmatched. Germline V gives CDR1 SGHNT, CDR2 YENEEA. The CDR3 has 15 amino acids. The CDR3 is CASSTGLASTDTQYF. The CDR3 DNA follows: TGTGCCAGCAGCACGGGACTAGCGAGCACAGATACGCAGTATTTT. Supplemented by reference TRBV11-3 and TRBJ2-3, the full variable domain reads EAGVVQSPRYKIIEKKQPVAFWCNPISGHNTLYWYLQNLGQGPELLIRYENEEAVDDSQLPKDRFSAERLKGVDSTLKIQPAELGDSAVYLCASSTGLASTDTQYFGPGTRLTVL.

Comments on this clonotype: The junction and the germline gene differ at one end; a read error may be behind it. V is TRBV29-1 and J is TRBJ1-3; D perhaps matches TRBD1 (5 bases). This CDR3 region has 13 residues. Looked up from germline, CDR1 is SQVTM and CDR2 is ANQGSEA. The CDR3 nucleotides are TGCAGCGTTGGAGGGGCTTCGGGAAACACCGTATATTTT. Amino acids: CSVGGASGNTVYF. The variable domain in full, with the rest retrieved from reference TRBV29-1 and TRBJ1-3, is SAVISQKPSRDICQRGTSLTIQCQVDSQVTMMFWYRQQPGQSLTLIATANQGSEATYESGFVIDKFPISRPNLTFSTLTVSNMSPEDSSIYLCSVGGASGNTVYFGEGSWLTVV.

The J gene is TRBJ2-7, the V gene TRBV7-2; a weak D match, TRBD2 (5 bases). With 5 bases removed from V and 2 bases from J, the gap between germline ends came to 13 bases. Germline V lookup: CDR1 SGHTA, CDR2 FQGNSA. The CDR3 length is 14 residues. The CDR3 sequence is CASSTSTGTYEQYF. The CDR3, as DNA: TGTGCCAGCAGCACATCGACGGGAACCTACGAGCAGTACTTC.

This clonotype was observed a handful of times. The gene calls are TRBV20-1 and TRBJ1-1, with 7 positions matching TRBD1. CDR3 length: 13 residues. The V gene end was trimmed by 5 bases and the J gene end by 5 bases; junction bases not matched to a gene: 8. Germline V gene data show CDR1 as DFQATT and CDR2 as SNEGSKA (reference sequence). CDR3 bases: TGCAGTGCTCCCCCACAGACAGGGACTGAAGCTTTCTTT. This translates into CSAPPQTGTEAFF.

This clonotype was recorded at least ten times. J is TRBJ1-2 and V is TRBV28; possible D gene TRBD1, 5 bases. V was pared by 6 bases and J by 12 bases, with 17 bases between. Per germline, CDR1 MDHEN and CDR2 SYDVKM. CDR3 length: 12 amino acids. CDR3: CASSPGGALHTF. CDR3 nucleotides: TGTGCCAGCAGCCCAGGTGGGGCTCTACACACCTTC.

This clonotype showed up just a few times. The chain joins TRBV18 to TRBJ1-1; a possible D gene is TRBD1 (6 bases). The CDR3 length is 13 residues. The germline CDR1 and CDR2 sequences are KGHSH and LQKENI. The V gene lost 3 bases and the J gene lost 8 bases, with 13 bases spanning the gap. The CDR3 DNA follows: TGTGCCAGCTCACCTGGGGGGGGCCTCGAAGCTTTCTTT. Its translation: CASSPGGGLEAFF.

This clonotype has more than one count but fewer than ten. This chain connects TRBV7-2 to TRBJ2-1; D remains unclear. CDR3 length: 15 residues. Between the trimmed V and J ends, which lost 0 bases and 0 bases, there was a span of 6 bases. Germline CDR1 SGHTA, CDR2 FQGNSA. Here the CDR3 reads CASSLAVGSYNEQFF. CDR3 DNA sequence: TGTGCCAGCAGCTTAGCAGTCGGCTCCTACAATGAGCAGTTCTTC.

This clonotype was seen a few times. The chain has TRBV20-1 and TRBJ2-1; D is perhaps TRBD1 (5 bases). CDR1 and CDR2 (germline): DFQATT, SNEGSKA (reference sequence). The CDR3 spans 14 residues. V was shortened by 0 bases and J by 6 bases, with 12 bases between the two germline ends. DNA of the CDR3: TGCAGTGCTAGAGATGCAGGGTACCCCAATGAGCAGTTCTTC. Its translation: CSARDAGYPNEQFF.

The rearrangement uses TRBV7-3 and TRBJ1-2; D is undetermined. Germline V gives CDR1 SGHTA, CDR2 FQGTGA. This CDR3 is 13 amino acids long. V gave up 3 bases and J gave up 11 bases, with 16 bases separating them. The CDR3 protein is CASSLGGMVGYTF. CDR3 nucleotide sequence: TGTGCCAGCAGCTTGGGCGGCATGGTTGGATACACCTTC.

The chain's CDR3 is CSVGDVDSNQPQHF. As DNA, the CDR3 is TGCAGCGTCGGGGACGTAGATAGCAATCAGCCCCAGCATTTT. The rearrangement uses TRBV29-1 and TRBJ1-5; tentatively, D is TRBD1 (5 bases). CDR1 SQVTM and CDR2 ANQGSEA come from the germline V gene. The V gene lost 6 bases and the J gene lost 0 bases, with 12 bases spanning the gap. This CDR3 is 14 amino acids long.

A word on this clonotype: A much larger clone lies one base from this, so it may be a read error. V is TRBV29-1 and J is TRBJ1-2; D gene unclear. V dropped 6 bases and J dropped 0 bases, with 8 bases sitting between them. The V gene's germline CDR1 is SQVTM and CDR2 ANQGSEA. CDR3 length: 12 residues. The CDR3 here is CSVKDPNYGYTF. DNA of the CDR3: TGCAGCGTAAAGGATCCTAACTATGGCTACACCTTC. The full variable domain, with the rest looked up from reference TRBV29-1 and TRBJ1-2, is SAVISQKPSRDICQRGTSLTIQCQVDSQVTMMFWYRQQPGQSLTLIATANQGSEATYESGFVIDKFPISRPNLTFSTLTVSNMSPEDSSIYLCSVKDPNYGYTFGSGTRLTVV.

The genes are TRBV27 and TRBJ1-5; 7 positions match TRBD1. The germline gives CDR1 MNHEY, CDR2 SMNVEV (reference sequence). CDR3 size: 12 residues. Unmatched junction bases numbered 6, after V lost 10 bases and J lost 6 bases. In nucleotides, the CDR3 is TGTGCCACCAGACAGGGCAGTCAGCCCCAGCATTTT. As protein: CATRQGSQPQHF.

This clonotype was recorded many times. The chain recombines TRBV20-1 with TRBJ2-1; weak D call: TRBD2 (5 bases). Germline CDR1 DFQATT, CDR2 SNEGSKA (reference sequence). This CDR3 spans 13 amino acids. The chain's CDR3 is CSSIGYSVNEQFF. The DNA of the CDR3 is TGCAGCTCCATCGGGTATAGCGTCAATGAGCAGTTCTTC.

This clonotype was counted many times. The V gene is TRBV10-3, the J gene TRBJ2-1; TRBD2 agrees at 8 bases. The CDR3 spans 15 residues. Germline CDR1 ENHRY, CDR2 SYGVKD. The trim removed 4 bases at V and 3 bases at J, leaving 5 bases unmatched. The CDR3 here is CAISGTSGGYNEQFF. The CDR3 region has the DNA TGTGCCATCAGTGGAACTAGCGGAGGCTACAATGAGCAGTTCTTC.

The V and J genes are TRBV7-2 and TRBJ2-2, with D possibly matching TRBD1 (5 bases). The V end was cut by 1 base, the J end by 2 bases, with 8 bases between. Germline lookup yields CDR1 SGHTA and CDR2 FQGNSA. The CDR3 consists of 15 residues. The CDR3 protein is CASSLGGHNTGELFF. Here the CDR3 DNA reads TGTGCCAGCAGCTTAGGCGGACATAACACCGGGGAGCTGTTTTTT.

V and J are TRBV12-3 or TRBV12-4 and TRBJ2-1; D might be TRBD2 (6 bases). V was clipped by 9 bases and J by 7 bases, with 22 bases between them. This CDR3 has 15 residues. Here the CDR3 DNA reads TGTGCCAGTAGACCACCGGGACTCCCGCATAATGAGCAGTTCTTC. Encoded protein: CASRPPGLPHNEQFF.

Details on this clonotype: The CDR3 ends on some other residue instead of the conserved phenylalanine or tryptophan, so this is likely a read error. The rearrangement joins TRBV12-3 or TRBV12-4 to TRBJ1-2; the D gene is possibly TRBD1 (6 bases). Trimming removed 3 bases at V and 0 bases at J, with 14 bases between. This CDR3 region has 16 residues. CDR3 bases: TGTGCCAGCAGTTTGCGGGGGGCAGTAGCTAACTATGGCTACACCCTC. This codes for CASSLRGAVANYGYTL.

The V gene is TRBV6-2 or TRBV6-3, the J gene TRBJ2-7; a possible D gene is TRBD2 (6 bases). This CDR3 contains 16 residues. Looked up from germline, CDR1 is MNHEY and CDR2 is SVGEGT. V was cut by 7 bases and J by 1 base, with 20 bases left in between. DNA of the CDR3: TGTGCCAGCATACGAACCCCCGGGAGTCTTTCCTACGAGCAGTACTTC. Translation gives CASIRTPGSLSYEQYF.

This clonotype was observed many times. This CDR3 is CASSSGTGNTGELFF. CDR3 DNA sequence: TGTGCCAGCAGTTCCGGGACAGGGAACACCGGGGAGCTGTTTTTT. The chain links TRBV12-3 or TRBV12-4 to TRBJ2-2; TRBD1 aligns across 8 bases. CDR3 length: 15 residues. J lost 1 base, V lost 4 bases, and 2 bases had no gene match.

This chain joins TRBV11-2 and TRBJ1-1, with D uncertain. Looked up from germline, CDR1 is SGHAT and CDR2 is FQNNGV. The CDR3 is made up of 15 amino acids. Trimming shortened V by 6 bases and J by 7 bases, and 21 bases separated the two germline ends. CDR3 bases: TGTGCCAGCAGGTCGTTTGATCAGCGGAGGGTTGAAGCTTTCTTT. Translating it yields CASRSFDQRRVEAFF.

The sample holds a few counts of this clonotype. The CDR3 reads CASSYSGQGAYEQYF. As DNA, the CDR3 is TGTGCCAGCAGTTACTCGGGACAGGGGGCCTACGAGCAGTACTTC. The V gene is TRBV6-5, the J gene TRBJ2-7; 11 bases match TRBD1. Per germline, CDR1 MNHEY and CDR2 SVGAGI. CDR3 length: 15 amino acids. With V trimmed by 0 bases and J by 2 bases, 0 bases remained unmatched.

The chain is built from TRBV5-1 and TRBJ1-1; D perhaps matches TRBD1 (5 bases). Germline CDR1 reads SGHRS; CDR2 reads YFSETQ. This CDR3 has 13 residues. V dropped 4 bases and J dropped 8 bases, with 15 bases sitting between them. CDR3 region: CASSTGTYEEAFF. CDR3 bases: TGCGCCAGCAGCACCGGGACCTATGAAGAAGCTTTCTTT. The entire variable domain, with the rest obtained from reference TRBV5-1 and TRBJ1-1, is as follows: KAGVTQTPRYLIKTRGQQVTLSCSPISGHRSVSWYQQTPGQGLQFLFEYFSETQRNKGNFPGRFSGRQFSNSRSEMNVSTLELGDSALYLCASSTGTYEEAFFGQGTRLTVV.